This T cell receptor beta chain was recorded in a study of cytomegalovirus exposure and HLA in healthy donors. Use of 60 Vbeta and 13 Jbeta primers characterized the PCR. Clones were read by immunoSEQ multiplex PCR, and TCRdb kept only the in-frame ones, dropping some. The sample data list about 110,000 clones. This clone registers medium-sized by frequency. Sequence at one end of the junction differs from germline and may be a read error. Sequenced material: PBMCs. The sequence derives from a man aged 45 to 65 in good health and CMV-seronegative.

The CDR3 spells CASSLGNLDLDEQFF. CDR3 coding DNA: TGTGCTAGCAGCTTAGGAAACCTAGATTTAGATGAGCAGTTCTTC. The chain links TRBV7-7 to TRBJ2-1; D call uncertain. CDR3 length equals 15 residues. CDR1 is SSHAT and CDR2 is FNYEAQ in the germline V gene (reference sequence).